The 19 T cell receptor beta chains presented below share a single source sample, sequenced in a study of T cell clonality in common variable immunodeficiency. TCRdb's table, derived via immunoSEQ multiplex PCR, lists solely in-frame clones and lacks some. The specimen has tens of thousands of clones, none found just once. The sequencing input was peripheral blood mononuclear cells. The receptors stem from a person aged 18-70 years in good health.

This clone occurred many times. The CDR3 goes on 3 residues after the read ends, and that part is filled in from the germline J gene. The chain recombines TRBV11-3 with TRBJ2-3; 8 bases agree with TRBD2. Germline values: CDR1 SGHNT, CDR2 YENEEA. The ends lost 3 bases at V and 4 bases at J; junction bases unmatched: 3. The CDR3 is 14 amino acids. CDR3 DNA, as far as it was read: TGTGCCAGCAGCTTCGCGCGGGAGGCAGATACG. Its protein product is CASSFAREADT. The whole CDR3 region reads CASSFAREADTQYF.

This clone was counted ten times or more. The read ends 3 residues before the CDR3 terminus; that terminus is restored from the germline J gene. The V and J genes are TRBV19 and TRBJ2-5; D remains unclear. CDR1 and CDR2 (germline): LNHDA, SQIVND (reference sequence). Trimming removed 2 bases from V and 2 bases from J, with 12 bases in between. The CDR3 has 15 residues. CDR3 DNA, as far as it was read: TGTGCCAGTAGTATAAACTTCCAGGTTCAAGAGACC. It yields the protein CASSINFQVQET. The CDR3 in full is CASSINFQVQETQYF.

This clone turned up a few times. The CDR3 here is CASSGTASFYSGANVLFF. Partial CDR3 DNA: TGCGCCAGCAGCGGGACAGCTTCTTTTTACTCTGGGGCCAACGTG. The chain recombines TRBV5-1 with TRBJ2-2; 7 bases line up with TRBD1. The CDR3 extends 3 residues past the end of the read, so its final part is completed from the germline J gene. The CDR3 is 18 amino acids. Looked up from germline, CDR1 is SGHRS and CDR2 is YFSETQ.

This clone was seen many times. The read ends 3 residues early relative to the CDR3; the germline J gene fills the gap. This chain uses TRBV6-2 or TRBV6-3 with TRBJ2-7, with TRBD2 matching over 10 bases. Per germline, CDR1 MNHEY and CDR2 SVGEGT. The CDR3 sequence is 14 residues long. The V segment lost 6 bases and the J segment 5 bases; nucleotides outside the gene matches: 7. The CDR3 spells CASSQSGGANEQYF. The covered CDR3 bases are TGTGCCAGCAGCCAAAGCGGGGGGGCTAACGAG.

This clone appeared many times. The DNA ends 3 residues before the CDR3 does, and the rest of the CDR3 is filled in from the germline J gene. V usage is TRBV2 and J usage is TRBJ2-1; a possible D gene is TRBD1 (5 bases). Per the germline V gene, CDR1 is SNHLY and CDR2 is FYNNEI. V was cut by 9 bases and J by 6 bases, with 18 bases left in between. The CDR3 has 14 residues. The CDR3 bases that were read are TGTGCCAGTCCGATAGGCGACAGATTCAATGAG. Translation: CASPIGDRFNE. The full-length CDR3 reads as CASPIGDRFNEQFF.

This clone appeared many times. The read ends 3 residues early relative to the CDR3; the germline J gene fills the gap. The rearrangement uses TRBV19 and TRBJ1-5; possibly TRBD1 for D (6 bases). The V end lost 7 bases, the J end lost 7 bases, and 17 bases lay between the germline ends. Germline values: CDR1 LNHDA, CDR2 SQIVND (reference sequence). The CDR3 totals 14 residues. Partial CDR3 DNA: TGTGCCAGTATTCAACAGGGATCGGGCCAGCCC. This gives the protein CASIQQGSGQP. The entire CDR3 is CASIQQGSGQPQHF.

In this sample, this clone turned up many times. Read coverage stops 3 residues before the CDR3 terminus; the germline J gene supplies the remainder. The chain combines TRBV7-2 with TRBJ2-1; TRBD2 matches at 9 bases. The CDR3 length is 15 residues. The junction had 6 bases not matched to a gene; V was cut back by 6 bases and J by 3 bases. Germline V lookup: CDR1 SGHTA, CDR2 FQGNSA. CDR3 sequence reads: CASRPAGGIYNEQFF. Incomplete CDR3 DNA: TGTGCCAGCAGACCAGCGGGGGGAATCTACAATGAG.

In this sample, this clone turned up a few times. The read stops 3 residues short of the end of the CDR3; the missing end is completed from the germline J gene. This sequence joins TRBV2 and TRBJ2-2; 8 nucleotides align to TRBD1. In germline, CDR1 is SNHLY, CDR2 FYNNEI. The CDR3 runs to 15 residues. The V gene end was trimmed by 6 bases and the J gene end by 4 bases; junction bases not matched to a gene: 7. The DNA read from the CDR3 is TGTGCCAGCAGCAAGGACAGGGTCCTCACCGGGGAG. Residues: CASSKDRVLTGE. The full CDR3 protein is CASSKDRVLTGELFF.

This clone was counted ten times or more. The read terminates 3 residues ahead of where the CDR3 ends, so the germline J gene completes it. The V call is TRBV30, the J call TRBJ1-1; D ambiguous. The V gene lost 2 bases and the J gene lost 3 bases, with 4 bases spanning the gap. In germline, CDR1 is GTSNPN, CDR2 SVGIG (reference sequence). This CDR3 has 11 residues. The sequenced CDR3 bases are TGTGCCTGGAGTACAGACACTGAA. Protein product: CAWSTDTE. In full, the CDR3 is CAWSTDTEAFF. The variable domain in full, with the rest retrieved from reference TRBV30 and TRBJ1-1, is SQTIHQWPATLVQPVGSPLSLECTVEGTSNPNLYWYRQAAGRGLQLLFYSVGIGQISSEVPQNLSASRPQDRQFILSSKKLLLSDSGFYLCAWSTDTEAFFGQGTRLTVV.

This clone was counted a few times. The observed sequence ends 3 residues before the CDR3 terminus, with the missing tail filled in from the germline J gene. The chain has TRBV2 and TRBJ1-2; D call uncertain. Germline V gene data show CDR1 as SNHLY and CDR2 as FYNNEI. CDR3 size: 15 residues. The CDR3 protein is CASILTSGSPDTYTF. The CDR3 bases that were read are TGTGCCAGCATCTTGACTAGCGGGAGCCCAGATACC.

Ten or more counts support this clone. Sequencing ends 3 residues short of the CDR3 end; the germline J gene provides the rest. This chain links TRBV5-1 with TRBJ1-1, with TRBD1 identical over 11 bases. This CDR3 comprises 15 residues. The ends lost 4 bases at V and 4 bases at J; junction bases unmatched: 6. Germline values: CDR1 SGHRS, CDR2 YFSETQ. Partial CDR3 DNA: TGCGCCAGCAGCGGGGGGACAGGGGGTGGCACTGAA. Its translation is CASSGGTGGGTE. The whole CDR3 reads CASSGGTGGGTEAFF.

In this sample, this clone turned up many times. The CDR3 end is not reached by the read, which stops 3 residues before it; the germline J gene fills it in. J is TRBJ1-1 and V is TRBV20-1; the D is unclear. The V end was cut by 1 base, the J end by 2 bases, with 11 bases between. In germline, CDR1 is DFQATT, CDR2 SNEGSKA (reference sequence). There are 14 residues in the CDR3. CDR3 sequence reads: CSARGPGPNTEAFF. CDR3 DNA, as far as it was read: TGCAGTGCTAGAGGCCCGGGTCCTAACACTGAA.

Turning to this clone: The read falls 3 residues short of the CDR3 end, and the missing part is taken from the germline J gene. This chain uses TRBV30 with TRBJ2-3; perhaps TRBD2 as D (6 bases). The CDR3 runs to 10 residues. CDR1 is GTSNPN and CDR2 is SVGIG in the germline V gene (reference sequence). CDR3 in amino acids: CAWWRGSQYF. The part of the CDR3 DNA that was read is TGTGCCTGGTGGAGGGGATCG.

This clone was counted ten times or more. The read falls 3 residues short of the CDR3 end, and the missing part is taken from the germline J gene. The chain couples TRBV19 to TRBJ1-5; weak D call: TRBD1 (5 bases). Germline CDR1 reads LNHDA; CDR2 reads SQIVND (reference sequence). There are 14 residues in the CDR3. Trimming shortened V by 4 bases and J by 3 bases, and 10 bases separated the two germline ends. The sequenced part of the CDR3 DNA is TGTGCCAGTAGTAACACAGGATACAATCAGCCC. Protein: CASSNTGYNQP. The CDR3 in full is CASSNTGYNQPQHF.

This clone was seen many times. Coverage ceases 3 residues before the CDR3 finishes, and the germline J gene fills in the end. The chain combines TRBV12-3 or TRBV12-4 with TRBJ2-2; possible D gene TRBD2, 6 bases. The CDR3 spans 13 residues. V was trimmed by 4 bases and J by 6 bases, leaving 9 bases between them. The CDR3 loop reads CASSWRVAGELFF. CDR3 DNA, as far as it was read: TGTGCCAGCAGTTGGAGGGTTGCCGGGGAG.

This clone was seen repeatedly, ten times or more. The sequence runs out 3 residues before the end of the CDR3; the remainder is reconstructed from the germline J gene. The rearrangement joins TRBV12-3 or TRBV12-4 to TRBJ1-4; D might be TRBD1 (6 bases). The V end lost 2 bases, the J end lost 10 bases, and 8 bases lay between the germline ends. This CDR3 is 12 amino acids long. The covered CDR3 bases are TGTGCCAGCAGTTTAAGGGGGGGAAAA. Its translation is CASSLRGGK. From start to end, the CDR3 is CASSLRGGKLFF.

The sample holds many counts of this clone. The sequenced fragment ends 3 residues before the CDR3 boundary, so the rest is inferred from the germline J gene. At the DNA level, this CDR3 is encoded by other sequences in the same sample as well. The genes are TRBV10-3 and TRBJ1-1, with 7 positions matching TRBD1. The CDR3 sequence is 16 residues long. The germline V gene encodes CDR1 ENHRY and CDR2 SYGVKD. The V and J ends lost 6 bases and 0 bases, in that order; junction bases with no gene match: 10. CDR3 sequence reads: CAIRKTDRAMNTEAFF. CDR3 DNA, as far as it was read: TGTGCCATCAGAAAAACAGACAGGGCGATGAACACTGAA.

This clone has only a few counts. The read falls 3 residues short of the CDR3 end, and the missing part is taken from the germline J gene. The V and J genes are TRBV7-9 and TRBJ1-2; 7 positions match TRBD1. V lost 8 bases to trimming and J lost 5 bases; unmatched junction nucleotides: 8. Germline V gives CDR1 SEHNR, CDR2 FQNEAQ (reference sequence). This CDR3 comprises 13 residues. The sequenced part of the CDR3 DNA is TGTGCCAGCTCCGGGGACAGCATTTATGGC. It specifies CASSGDSIYG. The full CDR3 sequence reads CASSGDSIYGYTF.

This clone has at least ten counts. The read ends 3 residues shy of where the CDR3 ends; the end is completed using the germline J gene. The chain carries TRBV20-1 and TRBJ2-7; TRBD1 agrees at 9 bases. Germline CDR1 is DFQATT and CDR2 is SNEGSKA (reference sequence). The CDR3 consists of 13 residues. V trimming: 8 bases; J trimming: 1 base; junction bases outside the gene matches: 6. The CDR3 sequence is CSTSGTGSYEQYF. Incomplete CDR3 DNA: TGCAGTACCTCCGGGACAGGGTCCTACGAG.